This TCR beta chain comes out of a study of blood T cell repertoires in COVID-19. Turning to the study itself: Acute and convalescent COVID-19 specimens originated in the United States, Italy and Spain.

Per the authors' pipeline: Estimation of nucleated cell counts was performed using reference gene primer amplification. Data came from immunoSEQ multiplex PCR; TCRdb stores just in-frame clones and leaves some out. V and J calls plus clone size are reproduced from that table; the DNA served to infer D and trimming. The table has roughly 310,000 clones, 85% to 90% seen once; the top ten hold roughly 2.9%. While infection was still active, Seattle patients were enrolled and then followed longitudinally. V was cut by 0 bases and J by 7 bases, with 9 bases left in between. The CDR3 length is 14 residues. From germline, CDR1 is LNHDA and CDR2 SQIVND (reference sequence).

The chain is built from TRBV19 and TRBJ2-2, with D unresolved. The TCR was taken from a woman aged 25 to 39 with COVID-19, enrolled during active disease. The sample was peripheral blood. DNA of the CDR3: TGTGCCAGTAGTATAGATTTAGAAGACGGGGAGCTGTTTTTT. Its protein product is CASSIDLEDGELFF.